The TCR beta chain under discussion was sequenced for a study of OX40 agonist ivuxolimab in advanced cancers. Study summary: The patients received ivuxolimab by intravenous route every 2 weeks at 0.01 to 10 mg/kg. Study outcomes and limitations: Both blood CD4+ and CD8+ T cells showed clonal growth by week 6 at 0.1 to 3.0 mg/kg.

Profiling relied on immunoSEQ multiplex PCR, and the TCRdb table lists in-frame clones only, not all of them. In the table there are tens of thousands of clones, approximately 78% of which are singletons. No patient had autoimmune disease or received systemic immunosuppression. Researchers took blood at baseline, on cycle 4 day 1, and on cycle 7 day 1. Details on this clone: The antigen is unknown. Germline and junction disagree at one end, which may indicate a read error.

The CDR3 spans 15 residues. Germline loops: CDR1 ENHRY, CDR2 SYGVKD. The chain links TRBV10-3 to TRBJ1-2; D not certain. The TCR originated in an adult with an advanced solid tumor such as melanoma, head and neck, liver or kidney cancer. The sequences come from CD4+ or CD8+ T cells sorted from blood, collected in a trial of the OX40 agonist ivuxolimab. Here the CDR3 reads CAISEVGGQQAGCTF. Written as DNA, the CDR3 is TGTGCCATCAGTGAGGTCGGCGGCCAGCAGGCTGGCTGCACCTTC.